This TCR beta chain was identified in a study of shared clonotypes between healthy human individuals. The method was immunoSEQ multiplex PCR; TCRdb's version includes in-frame clones alone and lacks a portion of them. The table includes around 330,000 clones, roughly 70% detected once. In germline, CDR1 is SGHDN, CDR2 FVKESK. V lost 4 bases and J 0 bases, leaving 9 bases between the germline ends. This CDR3 region has 14 residues. The sample taken for sequencing was memory CD4+ T cells sorted from blood. Subset denoted: CD45RA-negative fraction. This sequence was found in a man between 25 and 39 years old in good health. The chain recombines TRBV14 with TRBJ1-2, with D unresolved. CDR3 nucleotides: TGTGCCAGCAGCCTACCCGGGTCTAACTATGGCTACACCTTC. Its protein is CASSLPGSNYGYTF.